What follows are 32 T cell receptor beta chains derived from one specimen sequenced in a study of T cell changes during pregnancy in multiple sclerosis. The method was immunoSEQ multiplex PCR; TCRdb's version includes in-frame clones alone and lacks a portion of them. The data contain more than 85,000 clones, around 93% of them singletons. Material: peripheral blood, obtained before pregnancy. Receptor source: a female donor with multiple sclerosis, enrolled in a pregnancy study.

The J gene is TRBJ2-2, the V gene TRBV25-1; TRBD2 matches 13 bases. Germline CDR1 MGHDK, CDR2 SYGVNS. The ends lost 2 bases at V and 6 bases at J; junction bases unmatched: 3. The CDR3 is 16 residues long. CDR3 sequence: CASSEGLAGVAGELFF. CDR3 bases: TGTGCCAGCAGTGAAGGACTAGCGGGAGTAGCCGGGGAGCTGTTTTTT.

The chain uses TRBV27 and TRBJ2-7; TRBD1 matches 10 bases. V shed 5 bases, J shed 0 bases, and the junction held 7 bases outside the gene matches. Germline values: CDR1 MNHEY, CDR2 SMNVEV (reference sequence). The CDR3 is 16 amino acids. The DNA of the CDR3 is TGTGCCAGCAGTCTCCGCTGGACAGGGGGCTCCTACGAGCAGTACTTC. As protein: CASSLRWTGGSYEQYF.

The chain recombines TRBV19 with TRBJ1-1; a weak D match, TRBD1 (6 bases). V gave up 5 bases and J gave up 4 bases, with 14 bases separating them. Germline values: CDR1 LNHDA, CDR2 SQIVND (reference sequence). The CDR3 is made up of 14 amino acids. The CDR3 loop reads CASSPTGYGTEAFF. The CDR3 DNA follows: TGTGCCAGTAGTCCCACAGGGTACGGCACTGAAGCTTTCTTT.

The genes are TRBV7-9 and TRBJ2-7, with D possibly TRBD1 on 6 matching bases. This CDR3 is 14 amino acids long. Trimming took off 0 bases at V and 2 bases at J, with 8 bases between the two ends. From germline, CDR1 is SEHNR and CDR2 FQNEAQ (reference sequence). The CDR3 nucleotides are TGTGCCAGCAGCTTAGCTCGACAGGCCTACGAGCAGTACTTC. Translating it yields CASSLARQAYEQYF.

This rearrangement joins TRBV7-8 to TRBJ2-4; 8 nucleotides align to TRBD1. The CDR3 sequence is 17 residues long. From germline, CDR1 is SGHVS and CDR2 FQNEAQ. Germline trimming cut 1 base from V and 7 bases from J; bases unmatched to any gene: 12. CDR3 nucleotides: TGTGCCAGCAGCTTAGAGAAGACAGGGGATGATCTGAACATTCAGTACTTC. It codes for CASSLEKTGDDLNIQYF.

The rearrangement uses TRBV11-2 and TRBJ2-3, with a possible D match to TRBD2 (6 bases). The CDR3 totals 16 residues. Deletions cut 5 bases from V and 2 bases from J, with 17 bases between. CDR1 SGHAT and CDR2 FQNNGV come from the germline V gene. The CDR3 nucleotides read TGTGCCAGCAGCCCACCCGGGACTTTGTTCACAGATACGCAGTATTTT. This codes for CASSPPGTLFTDTQYF.

This chain joins TRBV21-1 and TRBJ1-1; the table's TRBD1 call for D was not verified on the DNA. TRBV21-1 is a pseudogene segment. CDR3 length: 18 residues. The CDR3, as DNA: TGTGCCAGCAGCAAAGCGATGTGGGCCAGAGGACAGGGAGCTGAAGCTTTCTTT. This sequence encodes CASSKAMWARGQGAEAFF.

As for this clone: The same CDR3 also results from other DNA sequences found in this sample. The gene calls are TRBV27 and TRBJ1-5; a possible D gene is TRBD1 (6 bases). CDR3 size: 14 residues. Trimming took 2 bases from V and 5 from J, leaving 10 bases between them. The germline V gene encodes CDR1 MNHEY and CDR2 SMNVEV (reference sequence). CDR3 amino acids: CASSLGQGHQPQHF. The CDR3, as DNA: TGTGCCAGCAGTTTAGGTCAGGGGCATCAGCCCCAGCATTTT.

The chain is built from TRBV5-1 and TRBJ1-2; 12 nucleotides agree with TRBD1. Germline CDR1 reads SGHRS; CDR2 reads YFSETQ. Trimming took 4 bases from V and 7 from J; bases not matched to a gene: 8. The CDR3 is made up of 15 amino acids. CDR3 residues: CASSPEGQGARGYTF. The CDR3 DNA sequence: TGCGCCAGCAGCCCGGAGGGACAGGGGGCCCGTGGCTACACCTTC.

In its sample, this clone was seen once. The V and J genes are TRBV15 and TRBJ2-1, with a tentative D call TRBD1 (5 bases). The CDR3 runs to 15 residues. The V end lost 5 bases, the J end lost 0 bases, and 11 bases lay between the germline ends. From germline, CDR1 is LNHNV and CDR2 YYDKDF (reference sequence). In DNA form, the CDR3 reads TGTGCCACCAGCGGAAGCAGGGCCTCCTACAATGAGCAGTTCTTC. Protein product: CATSGSRASYNEQFF.

The rearrangement uses TRBV4-3 and TRBJ1-1; 8 bases agree with TRBD1. V shed 2 bases, J shed 5 bases, and the junction held 10 bases outside the gene matches. Germline assignment: CDR1 LGHNA and CDR2 YSLEER. This CDR3 is built from 16 residues. DNA of the CDR3: TGCGCCAGCAGCCAACTAGTAGGACAGGGCGGGACTGAAGCTTTCTTT. Its translation is CASSQLVGQGGTEAFF.

A single count supports this clone. The rearrangement links TRBV20-1 to TRBJ2-7; D is ambiguous. The length of the CDR3 is 11 residues. Germline V gene data show CDR1 as DFQATT and CDR2 as SNEGSKA (reference sequence). V lost 2 bases and J lost 5, with 7 bases in between. CDR3 sequence reads: CSARRTNEQYF. Here the CDR3 DNA reads TGCAGTGCTAGAAGAACAAACGAGCAGTACTTC.

This clone was recorded only once. V is TRBV18 and J is TRBJ2-5; 7 positions match TRBD2. This CDR3 comprises 17 residues. CDR1 and CDR2 (germline): KGHSH, LQKENI. V lost 4 bases to trimming and J lost 4 bases; unmatched junction nucleotides: 15. The CDR3 here is CASSRREGRGPRETQYF. The CDR3 DNA reads TGTGCCAGCTCACGTAGGGAGGGACGCGGACCGCGAGAGACCCAGTACTTC.

The chain uses TRBV19 and TRBJ1-5; no firm D call. Germline CDR1 and CDR2: LNHDA and SQIVND (reference sequence). With 0 bases removed from V and 7 bases from J, the gap between germline ends came to 7 bases. CDR3 length: 13 residues. This chain's CDR3 is CASSIDARQPQHF. The CDR3 region has the DNA TGTGCCAGTAGTATAGACGCGAGACAGCCCCAGCATTTT. Full variable domain (missing parts from reference TRBV19 and TRBJ1-5): DGGITQSPKYLFRKEGQNVTLSCEQNLNHDAMYWYRQDPGQGLRLIYYSQIVNDFQKGDIAEGYSVSREKKESFPLTVTSAQKNPTAFYLCASSIDARQPQHFGDGTRLSIL.

This clone showed up just once. The gene calls are TRBV14 and TRBJ2-3; a possible D gene is TRBD1 (6 bases). CDR1 SGHDN and CDR2 FVKESK come from the germline V gene. The length of the CDR3 is 13 residues. Trimming stripped 4 bases from V and 5 bases from J, with 10 bases between. The CDR3 here is CASSRTGIDTQYF. CDR3 in DNA: TGTGCCAGCAGCCGAACAGGGATAGATACGCAGTATTTT.

The V call is TRBV25-1, the J call TRBJ1-2; the match to TRBD1 covers 9 bases. The CDR3 has 15 residues. The V segment lost 6 bases and the J segment 4 bases; nucleotides outside the gene matches: 9. Germline CDR1 and CDR2: MGHDK and SYGVNS. CDR3 loop: CASRGTGNAVYGYTF. CDR3 sequence (DNA): TGTGCCAGCAGGGGGACAGGGAATGCGGTCTATGGCTACACCTTC.

This chain uses TRBV9 with TRBJ2-3; weak D call: TRBD2 (6 bases). With 4 bases removed from V and 10 bases from J, the gap between germline ends came to 13 bases. CDR3 length: 12 residues. Germline V gene sequence: CDR1 SGDLS, CDR2 YYNGEE. Here the CDR3 DNA reads TGTGCCAGCAGCCCCTTTCGGGAGCCGCAGTATTTT. Protein product: CASSPFREPQYF.

The chain joins TRBV6-1 to TRBJ2-7, with TRBD2 identical over 7 bases. The CDR3 is made up of 13 amino acids. V was pared by 6 bases and J by 2 bases, with 4 bases of the junction left unmatched. In germline, CDR1 is MNHNS, CDR2 SASEGT. CDR3 DNA: TGTGCCAGCAGCCTAGCGGAAACCTACGAGCAGTACTTC. It codes for CASSLAETYEQYF.

In nucleotides, the CDR3 is TGCGCCAGCAGCTTGTCGGGAGGAACCTACAATGAGCAGTTCTTC. It codes for CASSLSGGTYNEQFF. The chain uses TRBV5-1 and TRBJ2-1; TRBD2 matches at 7 bases. The V gene end was trimmed by 1 base and the J gene end by 2 bases; junction bases not matched to a gene: 3. This CDR3 has 15 residues. Germline lookup yields CDR1 SGHRS and CDR2 YFSETQ.

CDR3 DNA: TGTGCCAGCAGCCAACCGCGCGGGTCCTCAGACACCGGGGAGCTGTTTTTT. It specifies CASSQPRGSSDTGELFF. V gene TRBV14 combines with J gene TRBJ2-2; possible D gene TRBD2, 5 bases. V lost 2 bases, J lost 3 bases, and 16 bases lay in between. Germline V gene sequence: CDR1 SGHDN, CDR2 FVKESK. This CDR3 region has 17 residues.

This rearrangement joins TRBV19 to TRBJ2-7, with D perhaps TRBD1 (6 bases). This CDR3 is built from 13 residues. With 3 bases removed from V and 5 bases from J, the gap between germline ends came to 11 bases. CDR1 and CDR2 (germline): LNHDA, SQIVND (reference sequence). CDR3 sequence (DNA): TGTGCCAGTAGTATCGGCAGGGGCGACGAGCAGTACTTC. Amino acid sequence: CASSIGRGDEQYF.

This clone showed up just once. The chain has TRBV9 and TRBJ1-3; TRBD1 is a possible D gene (5 bases). V gave up 7 bases and J gave up 2 bases, with 16 bases separating them. Per the germline V gene, CDR1 is SGDLS and CDR2 is YYNGEE. The CDR3 loop spans 15 amino acids. CDR3 sequence (DNA): TGTGCCAGCTGCCGGGGTGGGGGGGCTGGAAACACCATATATTTT. The encoded protein is CASCRGGGAGNTIYF.

CDR3 DNA sequence: TGTGCCAGCAGCTCTAATACAGGGCCCCACTACGAGCAGTACTTC. It specifies CASSSNTGPHYEQYF. V gene TRBV7-6 combines with J gene TRBJ2-7, with a tentative D call TRBD1 (6 bases). Germline lookup yields CDR1 SGHVS and CDR2 FNYEAQ. Trimming cost V 4 bases and J 3 bases, with 16 bases left between them. This CDR3 contains 15 residues.

This chain joins TRBV18 and TRBJ1-1; D ambiguous. This CDR3 has 14 amino acids. Germline V lookup: CDR1 KGHSH, CDR2 LQKENI. Trimming removed 4 bases from V and 0 bases from J, with 9 bases in between. The CDR3 sequence: CASSLGRVNTEAFF. DNA for the CDR3: TGTGCCAGCTCACTCGGGAGGGTGAACACTGAAGCTTTCTTT.

The rearrangement links TRBV11-2 to TRBJ1-1; D is ambiguous. The V gene's germline CDR1 is SGHAT and CDR2 FQNNGV. V was trimmed by 7 bases and J by 1 base, leaving 25 bases between them. CDR3 length: 18 amino acids. CDR3 loop: CASTRVGSLQAKNTEAFF. CDR3 coding DNA: TGTGCCAGCACGCGGGTGGGTTCCCTACAAGCCAAGAACACTGAAGCTTTCTTT.

This chain joins TRBV27 and TRBJ2-5; 9 nucleotides align to TRBD1. Trimming cost V 5 bases and J 5 bases; bases outside gene matches: 6. The CDR3 spans 14 residues. From germline, CDR1 is MNHEY and CDR2 SMNVEV (reference sequence). DNA for the CDR3: TGTGCCAGCAGTCAAACAGGGGGCGAGGAGACCCAGTACTTC. As protein: CASSQTGGEETQYF.

The V call is TRBV4-1, the J call TRBJ2-7, with D possibly TRBD1 on 5 matching bases. With 2 bases removed from V and 1 base from J, the gap between germline ends came to 9 bases. The CDR3 has 14 residues. Per the germline V gene, CDR1 is MGHRA and CDR2 is YSYEKL. The CDR3 bases are TGCGCCAGCAGCCAACCTGACAGATCCTACGAGCAGTACTTC. Translation: CASSQPDRSYEQYF.

The table lists this clone with a few counts. The rearrangement joins TRBV7-6 to TRBJ2-3; TRBD2 matches 8 bases. J lost 0 bases, V lost 1 base, and 12 bases had no gene match. The V gene's germline CDR1 is SGHVS and CDR2 FNYEAQ. This CDR3 comprises 19 residues. CDR3 residues: CASSLEGGLASGSTDTQYF. DNA of the CDR3: TGTGCCAGCAGCTTAGAAGGCGGGTTGGCTAGCGGGAGCACAGATACGCAGTATTTT. Combining the CDR3 with reference TRBV7-6 and TRBJ2-3 gives the whole variable domain GAGVSQSPRYKVTKRGQDVALRCDPISGHVSLYWYRQALGQGPEFLTYFNYEAQQDKSGLPNDRFSAERPEGSISTLTIQRTEQRDSAMYRCASSLEGGLASGSTDTQYFGPGTRLTVL.

This rearrangement joins TRBV7-2 to TRBJ1-5; no definite D call. This CDR3 comprises 14 residues. CDR1 SGHTA and CDR2 FQGNSA come from the germline V gene. The V gene lost 5 bases and the J gene lost 5 bases, with 13 bases spanning the gap. CDR3 region: CASSPRWPDQPQHF. CDR3 nucleotides: TGTGCCAGCAGCCCCCGCTGGCCCGATCAGCCCCAGCATTTT. Based on the CDR3 plus reference TRBV7-2 and TRBJ1-5, the full variable domain is GAGVSQSPSNKVTEKGKDVELRCDPISGHTALYWYRQSLGQGLEFLIYFQGNSAPDKSGLPSDRFSAERTGGSVSTLTIQRTQQEDSAVYLCASSPRWPDQPQHFGDGTRLSIL.

The rearrangement joins TRBV5-1 to TRBJ1-1; D is possibly TRBD1 (5 bases). V shed 0 bases and J shed 1 base, with 13 bases lying between them. The CDR3 extends over 16 amino acids. Per germline, CDR1 SGHRS and CDR2 YFSETQ. This CDR3 reads CASSLGGPPGNTEAFF. The CDR3 DNA sequence: TGCGCCAGCAGCTTGGGGGGCCCTCCCGGGAACACTGAAGCTTTCTTT.

The rearrangement joins TRBV30 to TRBJ1-2; D unresolved. The CDR3 consists of 11 residues. The ends were cut back, 3 bases at V and 5 bases at J, with 7 bases in the middle. Germline loops: CDR1 GTSNPN, CDR2 SVGIG (reference sequence). The CDR3 loop reads CAWRVEYGYTF. The CDR3 DNA sequence: TGTGCCTGGAGAGTAGAGTATGGCTACACCTTC.

The chain recombines TRBV10-1 with TRBJ2-6; the D is unclear. V lost 3 bases and J lost 2, with 17 bases in between. The CDR3 contains 18 residues. CDR1 WNHNN and CDR2 SYGVQD come from the germline V gene (reference sequence). CDR3 bases: TGCGCCAGCAGTGATTTGCCCAGCCCTCAGGCTGGGGCCAACGTCCTGACTTTC. Protein product: CASSDLPSPQAGANVLTF.